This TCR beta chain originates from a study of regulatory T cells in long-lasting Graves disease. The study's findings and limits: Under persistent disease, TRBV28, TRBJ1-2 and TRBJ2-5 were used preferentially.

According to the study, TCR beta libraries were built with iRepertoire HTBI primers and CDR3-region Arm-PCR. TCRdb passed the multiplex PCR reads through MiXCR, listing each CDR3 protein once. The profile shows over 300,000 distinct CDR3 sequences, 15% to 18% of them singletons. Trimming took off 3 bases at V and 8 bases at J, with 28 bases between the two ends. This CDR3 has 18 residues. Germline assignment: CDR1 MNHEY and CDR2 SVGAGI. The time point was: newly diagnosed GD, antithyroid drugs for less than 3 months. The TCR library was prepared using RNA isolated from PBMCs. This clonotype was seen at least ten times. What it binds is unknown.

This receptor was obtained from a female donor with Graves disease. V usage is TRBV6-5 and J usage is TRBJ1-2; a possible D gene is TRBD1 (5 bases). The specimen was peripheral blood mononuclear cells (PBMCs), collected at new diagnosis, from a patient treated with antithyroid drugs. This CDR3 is CASSYWDFGVPRVCGYTF. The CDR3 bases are TGTGCCAGCAGTTATTGGGACTTTGGGGTACCCCGGGTCTGCGGCTACACCTTC.